Listed here are 28 T cell receptor beta chains from one sample, sequenced in a study of regulatory T cells in long-lasting Graves disease. Combining iRepertoire HTBI primers with Arm-PCR of CDR3 regions, the authors built TCR beta libraries. One entry per CDR3 protein, called by TCRdb with MiXCR from the multiplex PCR reads. This sample carries under 300,000 distinct CDR3 sequences, about 19% of them seen once, and the ten largest clones take approximately 14%. The sample's time point: newly diagnosed GD, antithyroid drugs for less than 3 months. After RNA was extracted from PBMCs, the TCR library was made from it. The sample here was peripheral blood mononuclear cells (PBMCs), taken at new diagnosis, from a patient treated with antithyroid drugs. The receptors stem from a female donor with Graves disease.

This clonotype was found many times. The rearrangement links TRBV11-2 to TRBJ1-6; TRBD1 matches at 7 bases. The CDR3 is made up of 14 amino acids. The J segment lost 11 bases and the V segment lost 5 bases, leaving 9 bases of the junction unmatched. Germline CDR1 and CDR2: SGHAT and FQNNGV. For the CDR3, the DNA is TGTGCCAGCAGCCAACACAGGGGTCACACACCCCTCCACTTT. Its protein product is CASSQHRGHTPLHF.

Of note for this clonotype: This sequence may be a read error, since a much larger clone differs from it by one base. The chain is built from TRBV6-1 and TRBJ2-1, with 8 bases that match TRBD2. The CDR3 runs to 20 residues. Germline V CDR1 and CDR2: MNHNS, SASEGT. Trimming cost V 5 bases and J 0 bases; bases outside gene matches: 18. The CDR3 sequence: CASSPPGLYSGASSYNEQFF. The CDR3 DNA is TGTGCCAGCAGTCCCCCCGGACTCTATAGCGGGGCAAGCTCCTACAATGAGCAGTTCTTC.

This clonotype has just one count. V and J are TRBV6-4 and TRBJ2-2, with 7 bases aligning to TRBD1. The V segment lost 5 bases and the J segment 3 bases; nucleotides outside the gene matches: 3. Germline V gene data show CDR1 as MRHNA and CDR2 as SNTAGT. The CDR3 contains 14 residues. The CDR3 sequence: CASSRQGHTGELFF. The CDR3 DNA reads TGTGCCAGCAGTCGACAGGGCCACACCGGGGAGCTGTTTTTT.

The gene calls are TRBV5-1 and TRBJ1-3; D not resolved. The germline gives CDR1 SGHRS, CDR2 YFSETQ. Trimming left V 4 bases short and J 0 bases short, with 11 bases between. This CDR3 region has 15 residues. CDR3 sequence reads: CASSPGSTSGNTIYF. The CDR3 nucleotides are TGCGCCAGCAGCCCTGGTAGTACCTCTGGAAACACCATATATTTT. The full variable domain, its missing parts supplied by reference TRBV5-1 and TRBJ1-3, is KAGVTQTPRYLIKTRGQQVTLSCSPISGHRSVSWYQQTPGQGLQFLFEYFSETQRNKGNFPGRFSGRQFSNSRSEMNVSTLELGDSALYLCASSPGSTSGNTIYFGEGSWLTVV.

In this sample, this clonotype turned up many times. The chain links TRBV9 to TRBJ1-2; possible D gene TRBD1, 6 bases. The CDR3 is made up of 13 amino acids. V was pared by 7 bases and J by 7 bases, with 17 bases between. Looked up from germline, CDR1 is SGDLS and CDR2 is YYNGEE. CDR3 DNA: TGTGCCAGCGGGGGGCCAGGGGATCTTGGCTACACCTTC. Translating it yields CASGGPGDLGYTF. Complete variable domain (other parts from reference TRBV9 and TRBJ1-2): DSGVTQTPKHLITATGQRVTLRCSPRSGDLSVYWYQQSLDQGLQFLIQYYNGEERAKGNILERFSAQQFPDLHSELNLSSLELGDSALYFCASGGPGDLGYTFGSGTRLTVV.

This clonotype was recorded at least ten times. CDR3 DNA: TGTGCCACAGGACAGGGTTTTGGCAATCAGCCCCAGCATTTT. Amino acid sequence: CATGQGFGNQPQHF. The gene calls are TRBV2 and TRBJ1-5; 8 positions match TRBD1. Per the germline V gene, CDR1 is SNHLY and CDR2 is FYNNEI. The CDR3 has 14 residues. V lost 10 bases, J lost 2 bases, and 7 bases stayed unmatched. Combining the CDR3 with reference TRBV2 and TRBJ1-5 gives the whole variable domain EPEVTQTPSHQVTQMGQEVILRCVPISNHLYFYWYRQILGQKVEFLVSFYNNEISEKSEIFDDQFSVERPDGSNFTLKIRSTKLEDSAMYFCATGQGFGNQPQHFGDGTRLSIL.

At least ten counts were recorded for this clonotype. V gene TRBV27 combines with J gene TRBJ1-5; D is unclear. Germline assignment: CDR1 MNHEY and CDR2 SMNVEV (reference sequence). Trimming took 3 bases from V and 2 from J, leaving 5 bases between them. CDR3 size: 13 residues. The chain's CDR3 is CASSFGGNQPQHF. CDR3 DNA sequence: TGTGCCAGCAGTTTTGGGGGCAATCAGCCCCAGCATTTT.

The V gene is TRBV9, the J gene TRBJ2-7, with 7 bases identical to TRBD2. With 3 bases clipped from V and 0 bases from J, the junction kept 15 bases outside the gene matches. CDR3 size: 18 residues. The germline gives CDR1 SGDLS, CDR2 YYNGEE. CDR3 loop: CASSEVEEASGDSYEQYF. CDR3 bases: TGTGCCAGCAGCGAAGTAGAGGAGGCTAGCGGTGACTCCTACGAGCAGTACTTC.

This clonotype was counted ten times or more. The rearrangement links TRBV5-1 to TRBJ2-1; D gene uncertain. V shed 4 bases and J shed 0 bases, with 11 bases lying between them. The CDR3 length is 15 residues. The germline CDR1 and CDR2 sequences are SGHRS and YFSETQ. The CDR3 loop is CASSPVIPSYNEQFF. The CDR3 nucleotides read TGCGCCAGCAGCCCTGTAATACCCTCCTACAATGAGCAGTTCTTC.

This clonotype has a count of ten or more. The rearrangement joins TRBV6-5 to TRBJ2-3, with D maybe TRBD1 (6 bases). In germline, CDR1 is MNHEY, CDR2 SVGAGI. V was cut by 4 bases and J by 0 bases, with 11 bases left in between. This CDR3 has 15 amino acids. CDR3 sequence (DNA): TGTGCCAGCAGTTCCTCCCAGGGGAGCACAGATACGCAGTATTTT. Amino acids: CASSSSQGSTDTQYF.

This clonotype was seen ten or more times. This chain links TRBV7-2 with TRBJ1-4; 7 bases fit TRBD1. The ends lost 5 bases at V and 8 bases at J; junction bases unmatched: 8. Germline assignment: CDR1 SGHTA and CDR2 FQGNSA. This CDR3 contains 14 residues. Here the CDR3 DNA reads TGTGCCAGCAGCCAACAGGGGTTGGAAGAAAAACTGTTTTTT. Translation: CASSQQGLEEKLFF.

This rearrangement joins TRBV25-1 to TRBJ2-5, with D perhaps TRBD1 (5 bases). Deletions cut 2 bases from V and 2 bases from J, with 9 bases between. CDR3 length equals 14 residues. Germline CDR1 is MGHDK and CDR2 is SYGVNS. CDR3 amino acids: CASSEGAEQETQYF. For the CDR3, the DNA is TGTGCCAGCAGTGAAGGGGCAGAACAAGAGACCCAGTACTTC.

In this sample, this clonotype turned up many times. The chain links TRBV4-2 to TRBJ2-5; 9 nucleotides match TRBD1. Germline CDR1 LGHNA, CDR2 YNFKEQ. The CDR3 runs to 16 residues. The ends lost 0 bases at V and 4 bases at J; junction bases unmatched: 6. The CDR3 protein is CASSQEGTGKGETQYF. In nucleotides, the CDR3 is TGTGCCAGCAGCCAAGAGGGGACAGGGAAAGGAGAGACCCAGTACTTC.

The sample holds many counts of this clonotype. This sequence joins TRBV7-2 and TRBJ2-3; 10 bases are shared with TRBD2. The trim removed 5 bases at V and 2 bases at J, leaving 4 bases unmatched. CDR1 and CDR2 (germline): SGHTA, FQGNSA. CDR3 length equals 15 residues. The CDR3 region is CASSPGTSATDTQYF. Written as DNA, the CDR3 is TGTGCCAGCAGCCCCGGGACTAGCGCCACAGATACGCAGTATTTT.

The J gene is TRBJ2-1, the V gene TRBV27, with TRBD2 matching over 7 bases. This CDR3 is built from 16 residues. Germline assignment: CDR1 MNHEY and CDR2 SMNVEV (reference sequence). V was pared by 4 bases and J by 5 bases, with 11 bases of the junction left unmatched. The CDR3 region has the DNA TGTGCCAGCAGTTCCCGGCCGGGACTAACAGACAATGAGCAGTTCTTC. This codes for CASSSRPGLTDNEQFF.

This clonotype was recorded at least ten times. This rearrangement joins TRBV29-1 to TRBJ2-7; perhaps D is TRBD1 or TRBD2 (5 bases each). CDR1 is SQVTM and CDR2 is ANQGSEA in the germline V gene. The CDR3 spans 13 residues. V lost 6 bases and J 3 bases, leaving 15 bases between the germline ends. In DNA, the CDR3 is TGCAGCGTGGGGGTTAGCGTAGGCTACGAGCAGTACTTC. This encodes CSVGVSVGYEQYF.

Worth noting for this clonotype: A much larger clone differs by one base, so this may be a read error. This CDR3 reads CASSPACRARTDTQYF. The DNA of the CDR3 is TGCGCCAGCAGCCCTGCTTGCAGGGCTCGCACAGATACGCAGTATTTT. V usage is TRBV4-3 and J usage is TRBJ2-3, with D possibly matching TRBD1 (5 bases). V lost 4 bases, J lost 1 base, and 15 bases lay in between. CDR3 length: 16 amino acids. Germline-derived CDR1 and CDR2 are LGHNA and YSLEER.

This clonotype has a count of ten or more. V usage is TRBV6-1 and J usage is TRBJ1-2, with TRBD1 matching over 7 bases. V gave up 5 bases and J gave up 7 bases; unmatched junction bases: 4. The CDR3 sequence is 12 residues long. Looked up from germline, CDR1 is MNHNS and CDR2 is SASEGT. In DNA, the CDR3 is TGTGCCAGCAGTATGACAGGGCTTGGCTACACCTTC. This sequence encodes CASSMTGLGYTF.

This clonotype occurred many times. V usage is TRBV20-1 and J usage is TRBJ2-1; D may be TRBD2 (6 bases). With 1 base removed from V and 7 bases from J, the gap between germline ends came to 14 bases. The length of the CDR3 is 14 residues. Germline CDR1 and CDR2: DFQATT and SNEGSKA (reference sequence). The CDR3 protein is CSARVTGTGNEQFF. CDR3 sequence (DNA): TGCAGTGCTAGAGTGACCGGGACTGGTAATGAGCAGTTCTTC.

This clonotype was picked up many times. V and J are TRBV10-3 and TRBJ1-2; TRBD1 might be the D (5 bases). The CDR3 has 13 residues. Between the trimmed V and J ends, which lost 2 bases and 7 bases, there was a span of 11 bases. Germline loops: CDR1 ENHRY, CDR2 SYGVKD. CDR3 sequence (DNA): TGTGCCATCAGTGAGGCGCAGGGTGGTGGCTACACCTTC. As protein: CAISEAQGGGYTF.

There are many counts of this clonotype. The chain has TRBV5-1 and TRBJ1-2; 12 bases fit TRBD1. Germline V gives CDR1 SGHRS, CDR2 YFSETQ. The length of the CDR3 is 14 residues. The ends lost 2 bases at V and 7 bases at J; junction bases unmatched: 3. The CDR3 loop reads CASSFAGQGAGYTF. The CDR3 DNA sequence: TGCGCCAGCAGCTTTGCGGGACAGGGGGCTGGCTACACCTTC. The whole variable domain, filled in from reference TRBV5-1 and TRBJ1-2, reads KAGVTQTPRYLIKTRGQQVTLSCSPISGHRSVSWYQQTPGQGLQFLFEYFSETQRNKGNFPGRFSGRQFSNSRSEMNVSTLELGDSALYLCASSFAGQGAGYTFGSGTRLTVV.

CDR3 amino acids: CASSGQMAGGSIEQYF. The CDR3 DNA reads TGTGCCAGCAGCGGTCAGATGGCAGGGGGCTCGATCGAGCAGTACTTC. This chain uses TRBV5-6 with TRBJ2-7, with TRBD1 identical over 8 bases. Germline CDR1 reads SGHDT; CDR2 reads YYEEEE. The CDR3 covers 16 residues. J gave up 6 bases and V 4 bases, and 15 bases lay outside the gene matches.

This clonotype showed up many times. DNA for the CDR3: TGTGCCAGCAGTTCCCCCGACAGGGGCGGCGAGCAGTACTTC. Translated, it gives CASSSPDRGGEQYF. The chain employs TRBV6-5 and TRBJ2-7, with 8 bases lining up with TRBD1. The CDR3 runs to 14 residues. Trimming took 4 bases from V and 6 from J; bases not matched to a gene: 8. In germline, CDR1 is MNHEY, CDR2 SVGAGI.

This clonotype was counted ten times or more. This chain joins TRBV29-1 and TRBJ2-3; no firm D call. In germline, CDR1 is SQVTM, CDR2 ANQGSEA. The CDR3 has 13 residues. V was cut by 6 bases and J by 2 bases, with 12 bases left in between. The CDR3 loop reads CSVASNPTDTQYF. CDR3 sequence (DNA): TGCAGCGTCGCTAGTAACCCCACAGATACGCAGTATTTT.

This clonotype was recorded at least ten times. The chain has TRBV9 and TRBJ2-7; 9 bases map to TRBD2. Germline-derived CDR1 and CDR2 are SGDLS and YYNGEE. The CDR3 spans 16 residues. J lost 5 bases, V lost 0 bases, and 9 bases had no gene match. The CDR3 region has the DNA TGTGCCAGCAGCGTAGGAGTAGCGGGAGCCACCAACGAGCAGTACTTC. It is translated as CASSVGVAGATNEQYF.

On this clonotype itself: A much bigger clone sits one base away, suggesting this may be a read error. V usage is TRBV5-1 and J usage is TRBJ1-2; D perhaps matches TRBD1 (5 bases). V shed 2 bases and J shed 5 bases, with 10 bases lying between them. This CDR3 has 13 amino acids. Germline V gene lookup returns CDR1 SGHRS and CDR2 YFSETQ. The CDR3, as DNA: TGCGCCAGCAGCTTAGAAGCAGGGTATGGCTACACCTTC. This translates into CASSLEAGYGYTF.

This clonotype has a count of ten or more. The chain recombines TRBV12-5 with TRBJ2-3; D uncertain. The CDR3 contains 13 residues. V was cut by 2 bases and J by 8 bases, with 11 bases left in between. Germline values: CDR1 LGHNT, CDR2 FRNRAP. The CDR3 region is CASGLPTPGTQYF. The CDR3 nucleotides are TGTGCTAGTGGTTTGCCGACCCCTGGTACGCAGTATTTT. Combining the CDR3 with reference TRBV12-5 and TRBJ2-3 gives the whole variable domain DARVTQTPRHKVTEMGQEVTMRCQPILGHNTVFWYRQTMMQGLELLAYFRNRAPLDDSGMPKDRFSAEMPDATLATLKIQPSEPRDSAVYFCASGLPTPGTQYFGPGTRLTVL.

This clonotype has a count of ten or more. The chain employs TRBV7-2 and TRBJ1-5; no firm D call. Germline CDR1 is SGHTA and CDR2 is FQGNSA. CDR3 size: 14 residues. V was trimmed by 5 bases and J by 7 bases, leaving 15 bases between them. The DNA for the CDR3 is TGTGCCAGCAGCCCCGAGGCCAGATGGCAGCCCCAGCATTTT. Translating it yields CASSPEARWQPQHF.